This T cell receptor (beta chain) was found in a study of control samples from healthy donors and cancer patients (TCRdb year 2020). Library creation used the immunoSEQ multiplex PCR assay. TCRdb retrieved this table from immuneACCESS and kept in-frame rearrangements only. Not all clones are present; in checked studies, unresolved V genes account for under half, and no reason is known for the remainder. The sample table contains 100,000 to 150,000 clones; only one count was recorded for 92% of them. The ten top clones hold roughly 2.1% of the sample. Notes on this clone: Its cognate antigen has yet to be identified. The input lacks base qualities; no much larger clone sits a single base away.

Cut back by 1 base and 3 bases, the V and J ends lie 9 bases apart. The germline V gene specifies SGHAT as CDR1 and FQNNGV as CDR2. The CDR3 measures 14 amino acids from cysteine to phenylalanine. Of the read, only the CDR3 DNA is kept; its 42 bases are in frame from base 1. This receptor was identified in a woman aged 45-65 years in good health. The chain is assembled from TRBV11-2 and TRBJ1-2, with a weak D call of TRBD1 (5 bases match). Sequenced material: blood. The CDR3 protein: CASSLVPQDYGYTF. The bases read TGTGCCAGCAGCTTAGTCCCACAGGACTATGGCTACACCTTC. Outside the CDR3, residues come from the reference TRBV11-2 and TRBJ1-2 proteins, so the full variable domain is: EAGVAQSPRYKIIEKRQSVAFWCNPISGHATLYWYQQILGQGPKLLIQFQNNGVVDDSQLPKDRFSAERLKGVDSTLKIQPAKLEDSAVYLCASSLVPQDYGYTFGSGTRLTVV.